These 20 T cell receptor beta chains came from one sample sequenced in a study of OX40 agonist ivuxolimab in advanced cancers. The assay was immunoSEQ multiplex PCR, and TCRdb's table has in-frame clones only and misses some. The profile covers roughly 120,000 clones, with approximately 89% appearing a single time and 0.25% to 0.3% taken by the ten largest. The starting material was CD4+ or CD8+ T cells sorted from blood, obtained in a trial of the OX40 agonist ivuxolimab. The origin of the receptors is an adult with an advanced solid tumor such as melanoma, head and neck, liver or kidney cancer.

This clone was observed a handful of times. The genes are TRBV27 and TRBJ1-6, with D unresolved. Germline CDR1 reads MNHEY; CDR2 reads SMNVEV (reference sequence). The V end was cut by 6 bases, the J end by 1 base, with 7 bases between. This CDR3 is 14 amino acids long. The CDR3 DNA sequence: TGTGCCAGCAGATGGCGATCCTATAATTCACCCCTCCACTTT. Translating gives CASRWRSYNSPLHF.

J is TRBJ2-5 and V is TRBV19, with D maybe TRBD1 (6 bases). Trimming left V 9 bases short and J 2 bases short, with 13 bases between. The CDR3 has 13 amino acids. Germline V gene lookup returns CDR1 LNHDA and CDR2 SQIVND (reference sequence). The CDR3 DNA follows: TGTGCCAGCGCTACAGGGTTGCAAGAGACCCAGTACTTC. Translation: CASATGLQETQYF.

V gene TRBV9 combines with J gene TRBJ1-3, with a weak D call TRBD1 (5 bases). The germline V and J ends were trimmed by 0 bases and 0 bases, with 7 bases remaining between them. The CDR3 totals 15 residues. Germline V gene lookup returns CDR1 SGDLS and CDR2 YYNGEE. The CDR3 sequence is CASSVGDSSGNTIYF. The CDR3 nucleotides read TGTGCCAGCAGCGTAGGAGACAGCTCTGGAAACACCATATATTTT.

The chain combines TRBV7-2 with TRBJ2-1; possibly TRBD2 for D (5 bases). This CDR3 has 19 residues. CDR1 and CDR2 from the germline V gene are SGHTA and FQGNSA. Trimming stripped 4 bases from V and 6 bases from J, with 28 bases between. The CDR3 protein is CASSSPLAGPRRRVNEQFF. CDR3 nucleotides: TGTGCCAGCAGCTCCCCCCTTGCCGGTCCCAGACGGCGGGTCAATGAGCAGTTCTTC. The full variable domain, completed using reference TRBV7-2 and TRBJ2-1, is GAGVSQSPSNKVTEKGKDVELRCDPISGHTALYWYRQSLGQGLEFLIYFQGNSAPDKSGLPSDRFSAERTGGSVSTLTIQRTQQEDSAVYLCASSSPLAGPRRRVNEQFFGPGTRLTVL.

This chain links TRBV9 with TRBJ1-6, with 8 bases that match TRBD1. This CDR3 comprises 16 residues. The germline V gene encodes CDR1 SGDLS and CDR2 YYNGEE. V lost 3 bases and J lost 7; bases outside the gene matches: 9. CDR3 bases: TGTGCCAGCAGCGGACAGGGGCCCGTAGGAAATTCACCCCTCCACTTT. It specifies CASSGQGPVGNSPLHF. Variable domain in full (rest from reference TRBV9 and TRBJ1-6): DSGVTQTPKHLITATGQRVTLRCSPRSGDLSVYWYQQSLDQGLQFLIQYYNGEERAKGNILERFSAQQFPDLHSELNLSSLELGDSALYFCASSGQGPVGNSPLHFGNGTRLTVT.

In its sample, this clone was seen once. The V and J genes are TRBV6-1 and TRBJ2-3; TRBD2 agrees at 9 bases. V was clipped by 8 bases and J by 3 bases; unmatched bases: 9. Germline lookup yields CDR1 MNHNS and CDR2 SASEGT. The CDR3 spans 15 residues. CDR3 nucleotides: TGTGCCAGCCAATGGGGCGGGGGGGAGACAGATACGCAGTATTTT. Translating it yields CASQWGGGETDTQYF.

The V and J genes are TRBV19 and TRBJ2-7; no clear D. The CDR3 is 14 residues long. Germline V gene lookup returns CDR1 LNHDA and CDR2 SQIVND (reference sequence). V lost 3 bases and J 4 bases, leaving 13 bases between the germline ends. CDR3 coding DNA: TGTGCCAGTAGTATTGTGGCCAGAGGTTACGAGCAGTACTTC. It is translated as CASSIVARGYEQYF.

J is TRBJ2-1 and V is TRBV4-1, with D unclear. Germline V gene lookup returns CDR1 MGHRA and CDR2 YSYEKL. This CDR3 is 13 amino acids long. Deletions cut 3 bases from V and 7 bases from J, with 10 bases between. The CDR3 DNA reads TGCGCCAGCAGCCAGGGGTCGAGGAATGAGCAGTTCTTC. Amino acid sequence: CASSQGSRNEQFF.

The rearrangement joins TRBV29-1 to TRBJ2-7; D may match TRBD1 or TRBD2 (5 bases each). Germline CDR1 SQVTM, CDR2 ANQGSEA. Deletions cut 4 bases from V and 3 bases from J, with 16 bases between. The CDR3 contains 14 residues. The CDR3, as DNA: TGCAGCGTTGGCCTATCGAGTGGGGGCTACGAGCAGTACTTC. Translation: CSVGLSSGGYEQYF.

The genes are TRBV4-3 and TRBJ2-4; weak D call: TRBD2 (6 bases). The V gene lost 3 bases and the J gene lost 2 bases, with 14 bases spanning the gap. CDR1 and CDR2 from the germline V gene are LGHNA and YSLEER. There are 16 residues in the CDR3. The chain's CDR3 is CASSQEWRVTKNIQYF. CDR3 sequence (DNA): TGCGCCAGCAGCCAGGAATGGAGGGTAACCAAAAACATTCAGTACTTC.

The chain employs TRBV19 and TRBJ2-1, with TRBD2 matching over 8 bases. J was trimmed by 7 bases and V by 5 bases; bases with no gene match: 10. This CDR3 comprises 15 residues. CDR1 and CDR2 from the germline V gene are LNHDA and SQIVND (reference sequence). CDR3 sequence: CASSFLAGDGNEQFF. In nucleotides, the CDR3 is TGTGCCAGTAGTTTCCTAGCGGGTGACGGAAATGAGCAGTTCTTC.

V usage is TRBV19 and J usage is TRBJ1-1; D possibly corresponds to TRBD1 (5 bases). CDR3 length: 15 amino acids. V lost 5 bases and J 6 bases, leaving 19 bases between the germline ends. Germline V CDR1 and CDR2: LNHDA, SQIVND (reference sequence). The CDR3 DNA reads TGTGCCAGTAGTTTCTCCCGCGGGGGTAACGCTGAAGCTTTCTTT. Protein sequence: CASSFSRGGNAEAFF.

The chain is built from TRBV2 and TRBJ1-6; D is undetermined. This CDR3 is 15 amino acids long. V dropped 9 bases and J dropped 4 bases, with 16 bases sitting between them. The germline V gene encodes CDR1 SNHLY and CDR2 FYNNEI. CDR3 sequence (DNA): TGTGCCAGTCTTTACTCCGGGTCTTATAATTCACCCCTCCACTTT. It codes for CASLYSGSYNSPLHF.

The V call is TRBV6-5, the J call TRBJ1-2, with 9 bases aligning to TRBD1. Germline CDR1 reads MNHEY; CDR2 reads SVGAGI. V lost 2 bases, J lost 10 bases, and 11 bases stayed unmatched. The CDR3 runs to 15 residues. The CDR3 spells CASSYPGQGTINYTF. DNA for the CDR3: TGTGCCAGCAGTTACCCGGGACAGGGAACCATTAACTACACCTTC.

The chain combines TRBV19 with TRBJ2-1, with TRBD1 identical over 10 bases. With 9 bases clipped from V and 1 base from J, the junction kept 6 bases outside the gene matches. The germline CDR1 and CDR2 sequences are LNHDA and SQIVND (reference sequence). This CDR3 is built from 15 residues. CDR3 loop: CASISDRGSYNEQFF. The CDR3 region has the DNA TGTGCCAGCATCTCGGACAGGGGGTCCTACAATGAGCAGTTCTTC. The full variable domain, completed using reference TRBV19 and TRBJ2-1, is DGGITQSPKYLFRKEGQNVTLSCEQNLNHDAMYWYRQDPGQGLRLIYYSQIVNDFQKGDIAEGYSVSREKKESFPLTVTSAQKNPTAFYLCASISDRGSYNEQFFGPGTRLTVL.

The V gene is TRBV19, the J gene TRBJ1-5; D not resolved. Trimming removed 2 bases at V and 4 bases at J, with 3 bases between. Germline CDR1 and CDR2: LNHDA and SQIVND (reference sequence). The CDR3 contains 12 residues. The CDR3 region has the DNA TGTGCCAGTAGTATATTAAATCAGCCCCAGCATTTT. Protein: CASSILNQPQHF. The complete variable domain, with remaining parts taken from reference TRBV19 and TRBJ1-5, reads DGGITQSPKYLFRKEGQNVTLSCEQNLNHDAMYWYRQDPGQGLRLIYYSQIVNDFQKGDIAEGYSVSREKKESFPLTVTSAQKNPTAFYLCASSILNQPQHFGDGTRLSIL.

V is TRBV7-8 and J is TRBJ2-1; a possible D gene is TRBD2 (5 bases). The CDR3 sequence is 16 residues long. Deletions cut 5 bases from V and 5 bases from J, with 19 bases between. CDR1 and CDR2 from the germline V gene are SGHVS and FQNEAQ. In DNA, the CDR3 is TGTGCCAGCAGCCCCCACCTTACTAGTTTCCACAATGAGCAGTTCTTC. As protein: CASSPHLTSFHNEQFF. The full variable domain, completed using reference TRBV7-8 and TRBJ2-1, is GAGVSQSPRYKVAKRGQDVALRCDPISGHVSLFWYQQALGQGPEFLTYFQNEAQLDKSGLPSDRFFAERPEGSVSTLKIQRTQQEDSAVYLCASSPHLTSFHNEQFFGPGTRLTVL.

The CDR3 region has the DNA TGTGCCAGCCGCCGGACAGATAGCAATCAGCCCCAGCATTTT. This encodes CASRRTDSNQPQHF. The V call is TRBV19, the J call TRBJ1-5; TRBD1 is a possible D gene (6 bases). This CDR3 region has 14 residues. The ends were cut back, 9 bases at V and 0 bases at J, with 12 bases in the middle. Germline V lookup: CDR1 LNHDA, CDR2 SQIVND (reference sequence).

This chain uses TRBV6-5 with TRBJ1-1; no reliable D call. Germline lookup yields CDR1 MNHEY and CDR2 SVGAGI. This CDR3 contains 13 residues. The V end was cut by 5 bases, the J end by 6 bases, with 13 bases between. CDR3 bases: TGTGCCAGCAGTGAAGTCGGGAGCTCTGAAGCTTTCTTT. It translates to CASSEVGSSEAFF.

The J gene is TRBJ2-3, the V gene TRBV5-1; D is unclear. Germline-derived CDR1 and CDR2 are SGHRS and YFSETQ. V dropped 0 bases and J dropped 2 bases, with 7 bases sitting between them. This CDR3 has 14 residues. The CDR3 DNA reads TGCGCCAGCAGCTTGGAAGGGAACACAGATACGCAGTATTTT. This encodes CASSLEGNTDTQYF.